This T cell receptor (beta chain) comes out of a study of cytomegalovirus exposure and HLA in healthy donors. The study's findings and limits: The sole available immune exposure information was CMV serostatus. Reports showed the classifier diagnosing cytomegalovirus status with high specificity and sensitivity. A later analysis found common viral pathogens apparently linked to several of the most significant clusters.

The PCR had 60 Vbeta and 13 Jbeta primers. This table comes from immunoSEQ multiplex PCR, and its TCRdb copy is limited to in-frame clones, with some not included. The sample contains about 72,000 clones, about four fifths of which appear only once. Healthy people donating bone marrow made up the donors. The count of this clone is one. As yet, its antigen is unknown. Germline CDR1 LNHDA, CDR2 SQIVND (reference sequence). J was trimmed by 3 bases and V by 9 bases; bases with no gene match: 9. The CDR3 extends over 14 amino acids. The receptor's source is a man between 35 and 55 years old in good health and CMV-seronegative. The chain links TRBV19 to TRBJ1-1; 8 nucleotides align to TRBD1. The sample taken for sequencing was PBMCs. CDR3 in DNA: TGTGCCAGCACCAGGGGGCGAGGTGACACTGAAGCTTTCTTT. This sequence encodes CASTRGRGDTEAFF.